One sample yielded the 19 T cell receptor beta chains listed below, sequenced in a study of blood T cell repertoires in COVID-19. TCRdb's copy holds only in-frame clones and misses some; the assay was immunoSEQ multiplex PCR. The sample contains 55,000 to 85,000 clones, around 80% of which appear only once. The sequenced sample was peripheral blood. These receptors were collected from a man aged 55 to 70 with active or convalescent COVID-19.

The chain links TRBV19 to TRBJ2-7; D possibly corresponds to TRBD1 (6 bases). The length of the CDR3 is 14 residues. Germline lookup yields CDR1 LNHDA and CDR2 SQIVND (reference sequence). V dropped 6 bases and J dropped 4 bases, with 16 bases sitting between them. The CDR3 sequence: CASSPLSQGYEQYF. The CDR3 coding sequence is TGTGCCAGTAGCCCCCTCTCACAGGGATACGAGCAGTACTTC. Variable domain in full (rest from reference TRBV19 and TRBJ2-7): DGGITQSPKYLFRKEGQNVTLSCEQNLNHDAMYWYRQDPGQGLRLIYYSQIVNDFQKGDIAEGYSVSREKKESFPLTVTSAQKNPTAFYLCASSPLSQGYEQYFGPGTRLTVT.

V is TRBV27 and J is TRBJ2-7, with D perhaps TRBD2 (6 bases). The V end was cut by 5 bases, the J end by 0 bases, with 11 bases between. This CDR3 comprises 14 residues. The germline V gene encodes CDR1 MNHEY and CDR2 SMNVEV (reference sequence). The CDR3 bases are TGTGCCAGCAGTCCTCGGGGGAGCTCCTACGAGCAGTACTTC. It codes for CASSPRGSSYEQYF.

About this clone: The sample carries other DNA sequences with the same CDR3. The CDR3 DNA sequence: TGTGCCAGCAGCTTAACCTTCCAAGAGACCCAGTACTTC. It encodes CASSLTFQETQYF. The chain uses TRBV7-3 and TRBJ2-5; D is ambiguous. The CDR3 length is 13 residues. Trimming stripped 0 bases from V and 1 base from J, with 3 bases between. Germline V lookup: CDR1 SGHTA, CDR2 FQGTGA.

The chain carries TRBV6-2 or TRBV6-3 and TRBJ2-3; 7 bases map to TRBD2. V lost 0 bases to trimming and J lost 2 bases; unmatched junction nucleotides: 11. This CDR3 has 18 amino acids. From germline, CDR1 is MNHEY and CDR2 SVGEGT. CDR3 region: CASSYSPGTTETTDTQYF. CDR3 nucleotide sequence: TGTGCCAGCAGTTACTCCCCCGGGACTACCGAAACCACAGATACGCAGTATTTT.

This clone was seen once. The chain has TRBV5-1 and TRBJ1-4; a weak D match, TRBD1 (5 bases). The germline V gene has CDR1 SGHRS and CDR2 YFSETQ. Trimming shortened V by 2 bases and J by 8 bases, and 10 bases separated the two germline ends. The CDR3 loop spans 13 amino acids. CDR3 residues: CASSFSTGEKLFF. CDR3 nucleotide sequence: TGCGCCAGCAGCTTTTCAACAGGAGAAAAACTGTTTTTT.

The chain has TRBV6-5 and TRBJ1-1; TRBD1 might be the D (6 bases). There are 14 residues in the CDR3. V was shortened by 6 bases and J by 1 base, with 12 bases between the two germline ends. Germline V lookup: CDR1 MNHEY, CDR2 SVGAGI. CDR3 in DNA: TGTGCCAGCAGCTACGGGACACCGAACACTGAAGCTTTCTTT. Translated: CASSYGTPNTEAFF.

Note on this clone: At one end the junction does not follow the germline gene, possibly because of a read error. V gene TRBV5-1 combines with J gene TRBJ2-1, with D perhaps TRBD1 (5 bases). Germline CDR1 is SGHRS and CDR2 is YFSETQ. The CDR3 extends over 11 amino acids. The CDR3 protein is CASSPDNEQFF. The CDR3, as DNA: TGCGCCAGCAGCCCGGACAACGAGCAGTTCTTC.

This chain connects TRBV2 to TRBJ2-1; tentatively, D is TRBD2 (6 bases). Germline assignment: CDR1 SNHLY and CDR2 FYNNEI. The CDR3 runs to 11 residues. The V and J ends lost 6 bases and 16 bases respectively, with 16 bases between them. The CDR3 nucleotides are TGTGCCAGCAGCCCCGGGACTCCTCTATTCTTC. Translating it yields CASSPGTPLFF.

The V and J genes are TRBV6-5 and TRBJ1-4; 8 bases match TRBD1. Germline CDR1 and CDR2: MNHEY and SVGAGI. This CDR3 is 15 amino acids long. Trimming took 6 bases from V and 5 from J; bases not matched to a gene: 8. The CDR3 DNA follows: TGTGCCAGCAGAGCGACAGGGGAGGGGAATGAAAAACTGTTTTTT. Translation: CASRATGEGNEKLFF.

This clone showed up just once. The chain uses TRBV10-3 and TRBJ1-6; TRBD1 matches 9 bases. The V gene end was trimmed by 10 bases and the J gene end by 7 bases; junction bases not matched to a gene: 5. The length of the CDR3 is 13 residues. In germline, CDR1 is ENHRY, CDR2 SYGVKD. DNA for the CDR3: TGTGCCACGACAGGGGGTAAGAATTCACCCCTCCACTTT. The encoded protein is CATTGGKNSPLHF.

This chain links TRBV5-1 with TRBJ2-2; the match to TRBD2 covers 9 bases. The ends lost 2 bases at V and 2 bases at J; junction bases unmatched: 4. Germline lookup yields CDR1 SGHRS and CDR2 YFSETQ. The CDR3 sequence is 16 residues long. Here the CDR3 DNA reads TGCGCCAGCAGCTTCTTAGCGGGGGTTAACACCGGGGAGCTGTTTTTT. Translating it yields CASSFLAGVNTGELFF. Variable domain in full (rest from reference TRBV5-1 and TRBJ2-2): KAGVTQTPRYLIKTRGQQVTLSCSPISGHRSVSWYQQTPGQGLQFLFEYFSETQRNKGNFPGRFSGRQFSNSRSEMNVSTLELGDSALYLCASSFLAGVNTGELFFGEGSRLTVL.

This chain joins TRBV6-6 and TRBJ2-3; possible D gene TRBD2, 6 bases. CDR1 is MNHNY and CDR2 is SVGAGI in the germline V gene (reference sequence). The CDR3 runs 13 residues. Trimming left V 8 bases short and J 6 bases short, with 15 bases between. CDR3 nucleotides: TGTGCCAGCGCCCCTACCCGGGGGGATACGCAGTATTTT. Amino acids: CASAPTRGDTQYF.

J is TRBJ1-1 and V is TRBV6-4; D unresolved. Trimming took off 6 bases at V and 2 bases at J, with 10 bases between the two ends. The CDR3 is 13 residues long. Germline lookup yields CDR1 MRHNA and CDR2 SNTAGT. The CDR3: CASRAQLNTEAFF. CDR3 in DNA: TGTGCCAGCAGAGCCCAACTAAACACTGAAGCTTTCTTT.

V gene TRBV25-1 combines with J gene TRBJ1-6, with a tentative D call TRBD1 (5 bases). Germline lookup yields CDR1 MGHDK and CDR2 SYGVNS. Trimming took 3 bases from V and 10 from J, leaving 13 bases between them. The CDR3 loop spans 14 amino acids. The CDR3 is CASSDLGGGSPLHF. DNA of the CDR3: TGTGCCAGCAGTGATTTGGGGGGGGGATCACCCCTCCACTTT.

The rearrangement uses TRBV20-1 and TRBJ2-3; D is ambiguous. The CDR3 spans 13 residues. Germline CDR1 is DFQATT and CDR2 is SNEGSKA (reference sequence). V was shortened by 3 bases and J by 4 bases, with 11 bases between the two germline ends. The CDR3, as DNA: TGCAGTGCTAGTCCCCAGTCCCCAGATACGCAGTATTTT. As protein: CSASPQSPDTQYF.

V gene TRBV27 combines with J gene TRBJ2-7; maybe TRBD1 (6 bases). Trimming shortened V by 7 bases and J by 1 base, and 11 bases separated the two germline ends. The CDR3 contains 13 residues. The germline CDR1 and CDR2 sequences are MNHEY and SMNVEV (reference sequence). The CDR3 loop is CASKAGVSYEQYF. CDR3 nucleotides: TGTGCCAGCAAGGCAGGGGTATCCTACGAGCAGTACTTC.

The rearrangement links TRBV11-3 to TRBJ2-3, with 9 bases matching TRBD2. Unmatched junction bases numbered 1, after V lost 5 bases and J lost 1 base. Per germline, CDR1 SGHNT and CDR2 YENEEA. The CDR3 runs 14 residues. The CDR3 loop is CASSPSGGTDTQYF. Written as DNA, the CDR3 is TGTGCCAGCAGCCCTAGCGGGGGCACAGATACGCAGTATTTT.

This rearrangement joins TRBV30 to TRBJ1-4; D uncertain. The CDR3 is made up of 13 amino acids. The V end was cut by 5 bases, the J end by 0 bases, with 7 bases between. CDR1 is GTSNPN, CDR2 SVGIG, per germline (reference sequence). As DNA, the CDR3 is TGTGCCTGGGGTGGGCCAACTAATGAAAAACTGTTTTTT. Protein: CAWGGPTNEKLFF.

The chain couples TRBV6-6 to TRBJ2-1, with a weak D call TRBD2 (5 bases). Trimming removed 0 bases from V and 3 bases from J, with 9 bases in between. Germline assignment: CDR1 MNHNY and CDR2 SVGAGI (reference sequence). This CDR3 has 15 amino acids. The CDR3 spells CASSYSGLNYNEQFF. The CDR3 DNA follows: TGTGCCAGCAGTTACTCTGGACTCAACTACAATGAGCAGTTCTTC.